This TCR beta chain was observed in a study of early T cells in non-severe SARS-CoV-2 infection. The CDR3 is made up of 13 amino acids. The germline CDR1 and CDR2 sequences are DFQATT and SNEGSKA (reference sequence). The ends were cut back, 3 bases at V and 1 base at J, with 9 bases in the middle. TCRdb ran MiXCR on the 5' RACE reads and lists one entry per CDR3 protein. The table records around 58,000 distinct CDR3 sequences, about 7.7% of them present only once. This TCR was recovered from an adult who was a healthcare worker with PCR-confirmed SARS-CoV-2 infection or an uninfected control (not recorded which). Sample: whole blood, taken at baseline. The genes are TRBV20-1 and TRBJ2-5; D might be TRBD1 (5 bases). The CDR3 reads CSASAGFQETQYF. Written as DNA, the CDR3 is TGCAGTGCTAGCGCAGGGTTCCAAGAGACCCAGTACTTC.